These 20 T cell receptor beta chains came from one sample sequenced in a study of cytomegalovirus exposure and HLA in healthy donors. The method was immunoSEQ multiplex PCR; TCRdb's version includes in-frame clones alone and lacks a portion of them. This table has about 97,000 clones, over 85% appearing once. The specimen was PBMCs. The receptor set was obtained from a woman younger than 30 in good health and CMV-seronegative.

The chain has TRBV9 and TRBJ2-1; tentatively, D is TRBD2 (6 bases). Trimming removed 0 bases from V and 6 bases from J, with 16 bases in between. This CDR3 contains 16 residues. Germline V gene lookup returns CDR1 SGDLS and CDR2 YYNGEE. This CDR3 is CASSVGHSSGSNEQFF. The CDR3 coding sequence is TGTGCCAGCAGCGTAGGCCACAGTAGCGGATCCAATGAGCAGTTCTTC.

This chain joins TRBV27 and TRBJ2-7; 10 bases match TRBD1. The CDR3 has 15 amino acids. V trimming: 5 bases; J trimming: 6 bases; junction bases outside the gene matches: 10. Germline CDR1 reads MNHEY; CDR2 reads SMNVEV (reference sequence). The CDR3, as DNA: TGTGCCAGCAGTCGTAGGTGGGACAGGGGTACCGAGCAGTACTTC. Translating gives CASSRRWDRGTEQYF.

J is TRBJ1-2 and V is TRBV5-4; no clear D gene. Between the trimmed V and J ends, which lost 0 bases and 1 base, there was a span of 4 bases. CDR1 SGHNT and CDR2 YYREEE come from the germline V gene (reference sequence). The CDR3 is 13 amino acids. The CDR3 coding sequence is TGTGCCAGCAGCTTGGGTAGTAACTATGGCTACACCTTC. This translates into CASSLGSNYGYTF. Full variable domain (remainder filled in from reference TRBV5-4 and TRBJ1-2): ETGVTQSPTHLIKTRGQQVTLRCSSQSGHNTVSWYQQALGQGPQFIFQYYREEENGRGNFPPRFSGLQFPNYSSELNVNALELDDSALYLCASSLGSNYGYTFGSGTRLTVV.

The chain uses TRBV7-6 and TRBJ2-5, with 7 bases lining up with TRBD2. The CDR3 is made up of 14 amino acids. The V gene's germline CDR1 is SGHVS and CDR2 FNYEAQ. V shed 6 bases, J shed 5 bases, and the junction held 9 bases outside the gene matches. The CDR3, as DNA: TGTGCCAGCAGAATCGGGGGAGGGCTGGAGACCCAGTACTTC. Protein: CASRIGGGLETQYF.

The chain recombines TRBV5-4 with TRBJ2-1, with 8 bases aligning to TRBD1. The CDR3 covers 15 residues. Per germline, CDR1 SGHNT and CDR2 YYREEE (reference sequence). The trim removed 7 bases at V and 2 bases at J, leaving 8 bases unmatched. The CDR3, as DNA: TGTGCCAGCGTCGCTGGACAGGGCACCTACAATGAGCAGTTCTTC. It encodes CASVAGQGTYNEQFF. The entire variable domain, with the rest obtained from reference TRBV5-4 and TRBJ2-1, is as follows: ETGVTQSPTHLIKTRGQQVTLRCSSQSGHNTVSWYQQALGQGPQFIFQYYREEENGRGNFPPRFSGLQFPNYSSELNVNALELDDSALYLCASVAGQGTYNEQFFGPGTRLTVL.

This clone was recorded once. This sequence joins TRBV7-9 and TRBJ1-1, with D unclear. V shed 5 bases and J shed 6 bases, with 16 bases lying between them. CDR1 and CDR2 from the germline V gene are SEHNR and FQNEAQ (reference sequence). The CDR3 has 14 residues. Here the CDR3 DNA reads TGTGCCAGCAGCCACATGGGAGCCGAGGCTGAAGCTTTCTTT. This gives the protein CASSHMGAEAEAFF.

The genes are TRBV6-5 and TRBJ2-1; TRBD1 is a possible D gene (6 bases). CDR3 length: 13 amino acids. Trimming took off 2 bases at V and 7 bases at J, with 9 bases between the two ends. CDR1 is MNHEY and CDR2 is SVGAGI in the germline V gene. In DNA form, the CDR3 reads TGTGCCAGCAGTTACCAGAGGGGGAATGAGCAGTTCTTC. Amino acid sequence: CASSYQRGNEQFF.

V and J are TRBV11-3 and TRBJ1-3, with D possibly matching TRBD1 (6 bases). Trimming took off 3 bases at V and 0 bases at J, with 15 bases between the two ends. Germline V CDR1 and CDR2: SGHNT, YENEEA. The CDR3 contains 17 residues. For the CDR3, the DNA is TGTGCCAGCAGCTTTATCGGTACAGGGATCTCTGGAAACACCATATATTTT. This codes for CASSFIGTGISGNTIYF. The full variable domain, with the rest looked up from reference TRBV11-3 and TRBJ1-3, is EAGVVQSPRYKIIEKKQPVAFWCNPISGHNTLYWYLQNLGQGPELLIRYENEEAVDDSQLPKDRFSAERLKGVDSTLKIQPAELGDSAVYLCASSFIGTGISGNTIYFGEGSWLTVV.

The rearrangement uses TRBV5-1 and TRBJ2-2; a weak D match, TRBD2 (6 bases). CDR1 is SGHRS and CDR2 is YFSETQ in the germline V gene. The CDR3 has 16 residues. Trimming stripped 0 bases from V and 4 bases from J, with 13 bases between. The CDR3 sequence is CASSLVGGSGTGELFF. In DNA form, the CDR3 reads TGCGCCAGCAGCTTGGTAGGAGGGTCGGGCACCGGGGAGCTGTTTTTT.

The rearrangement joins TRBV7-2 to TRBJ2-1; 15 positions match TRBD2. CDR1 and CDR2 (germline): SGHTA, FQGNSA. The CDR3 is 18 amino acids. J was trimmed by 4 bases and V by 1 base; bases with no gene match: 5. The CDR3 protein is CASSLEGTSGRFYNEQFF. The CDR3 region has the DNA TGTGCCAGCAGCTTAGAAGGGACTAGCGGGAGGTTTTACAATGAGCAGTTCTTC.

The chain links TRBV7-2 to TRBJ1-2; D gene uncertain. In germline, CDR1 is SGHTA, CDR2 FQGNSA. The CDR3 sequence is 14 residues long. CDR3 in DNA: TGTGCGAGCTTGAAGTTTCCTACTAACTATGGCTACACCTTC. This sequence encodes CASLKFPTNYGYTF.

This clone was picked up one time. The chain employs TRBV9 and TRBJ2-7, with TRBD1 identical over 7 bases. The CDR3 loop spans 15 amino acids. Losses at the gene ends were 4 bases for V and 2 bases for J; bases not matched to a gene: 9. Germline values: CDR1 SGDLS, CDR2 YYNGEE. The CDR3 loop reads CASSPTRGQPYEQYF. In DNA, the CDR3 is TGTGCCAGCAGCCCGACGAGGGGACAGCCCTACGAGCAGTACTTC.

The chain uses TRBV30 and TRBJ1-4; 9 bases match TRBD1. The germline CDR1 and CDR2 sequences are GTSNPN and SVGIG (reference sequence). CDR3 length equals 15 residues. V lost 3 bases to trimming and J lost 3 bases; unmatched junction nucleotides: 5. The CDR3 spells CAWRAGQGSNEKLFF. CDR3 coding DNA: TGTGCCTGGAGGGCGGGACAGGGCTCTAATGAAAAACTGTTTTTT.

The count of this clone is one. This rearrangement joins TRBV19 to TRBJ1-5, with D perhaps TRBD1 (5 bases). Germline loops: CDR1 LNHDA, CDR2 SQIVND (reference sequence). This CDR3 has 13 amino acids. V shed 5 bases and J shed 4 bases, with 9 bases lying between them. The CDR3 DNA is TGTGCCAGTAGTGGGGGGGGAAATCAGCCCCAGCATTTT. Translated: CASSGGGNQPQHF.

The chain links TRBV19 to TRBJ2-2; D ambiguous. The germline gives CDR1 LNHDA, CDR2 SQIVND (reference sequence). With 3 bases removed from V and 0 bases from J, the gap between germline ends came to 5 bases. The CDR3 totals 14 residues. The chain's CDR3 is CASSIYSNTGELFF. CDR3 bases: TGTGCCAGTAGTATTTATTCGAACACCGGGGAGCTGTTTTTT.

The rearrangement joins TRBV19 to TRBJ1-5, with D possibly being TRBD1 (6 bases). The germline V and J ends were trimmed by 6 bases and 11 bases, with 11 bases remaining between them. From germline, CDR1 is LNHDA and CDR2 SQIVND (reference sequence). The CDR3 sequence is 11 residues long. This chain's CDR3 is CASSIRDTQHF. As DNA, the CDR3 is TGTGCCAGTAGCATCCGGGACACCCAGCATTTT. Drawing the rest from reference TRBV19 and TRBJ1-5, the complete variable domain is DGGITQSPKYLFRKEGQNVTLSCEQNLNHDAMYWYRQDPGQGLRLIYYSQIVNDFQKGDIAEGYSVSREKKESFPLTVTSAQKNPTAFYLCASSIRDTQHFGDGTRLSIL.

The chain has TRBV13 and TRBJ1-2; TRBD1 aligns across 8 bases. CDR3 length equals 15 residues. Per the germline V gene, CDR1 is PRHDT and CDR2 is FYEKMQ (reference sequence). V trimming: 5 bases; J trimming: 3 bases; junction bases outside the gene matches: 8. CDR3 bases: TGTGCCAGCAGCGTACAGGGGGAAGTAGACTATGGCTACACCTTC. It yields the protein CASSVQGEVDYGYTF.

The V and J genes are TRBV7-2 and TRBJ2-1; perhaps TRBD1 as D (6 bases). V gave up 3 bases and J gave up 7 bases, with 13 bases separating them. Germline CDR1 is SGHTA and CDR2 is FQGNSA. This CDR3 is built from 14 residues. In DNA form, the CDR3 reads TGTGCCAGCAGCTTGGGGACAACTCGGAATGAGCAGTTCTTC. Translating gives CASSLGTTRNEQFF.

This chain links TRBV5-1 with TRBJ2-2, with 7 positions matching TRBD1. This CDR3 has 14 residues. J was trimmed by 3 bases and V by 4 bases; bases with no gene match: 3. Germline CDR1 reads SGHRS; CDR2 reads YFSETQ. The CDR3, as DNA: TGCGCCAGCAGCGCACAGGGGTACACCGGGGAGCTGTTTTTT. It specifies CASSAQGYTGELFF.

The chain combines TRBV7-3 with TRBJ2-7, with D perhaps TRBD2 (6 bases). V lost 3 bases to trimming and J lost 0 bases, with 21 bases between them. The CDR3 covers 18 residues. Germline CDR1 is SGHTA and CDR2 is FQGTGA. This CDR3 is CASSFYLRTSYSSYEQYF. The DNA of the CDR3 is TGTGCCAGCAGCTTCTATCTTCGAACTAGCTACAGCTCCTACGAGCAGTACTTC.